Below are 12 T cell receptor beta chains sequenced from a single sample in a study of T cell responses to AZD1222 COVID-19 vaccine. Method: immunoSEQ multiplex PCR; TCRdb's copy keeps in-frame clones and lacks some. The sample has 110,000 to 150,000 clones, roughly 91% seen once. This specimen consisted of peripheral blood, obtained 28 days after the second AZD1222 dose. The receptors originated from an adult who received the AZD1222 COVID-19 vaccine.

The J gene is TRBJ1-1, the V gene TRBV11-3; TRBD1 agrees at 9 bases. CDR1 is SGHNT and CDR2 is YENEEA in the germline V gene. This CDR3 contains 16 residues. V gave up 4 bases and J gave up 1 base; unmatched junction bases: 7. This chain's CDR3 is CASSSSRGQGNTEAFF. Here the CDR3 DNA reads TGTGCCAGCAGCTCCTCGCGGGGACAGGGGAACACTGAAGCTTTCTTT.

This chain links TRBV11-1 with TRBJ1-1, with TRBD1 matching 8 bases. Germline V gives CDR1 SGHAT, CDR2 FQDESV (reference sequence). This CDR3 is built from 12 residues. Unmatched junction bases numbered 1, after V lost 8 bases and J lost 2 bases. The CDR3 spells CASGTGNTEAFF. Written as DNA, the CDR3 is TGTGCCAGCGGGACAGGAAACACTGAAGCTTTCTTT.

CDR3 coding DNA: TGTGCCAGCACCACAAACTCGGGGGGTCGAAGCAATCAGCCCCAGCATTTT. Its translation: CASTTNSGGRSNQPQHF. The chain is built from TRBV28 and TRBJ1-5; weak D call: TRBD1 (5 bases). V was pared by 7 bases and J by 1 base, with 20 bases between. In germline, CDR1 is MDHEN, CDR2 SYDVKM. The CDR3 has 17 amino acids.

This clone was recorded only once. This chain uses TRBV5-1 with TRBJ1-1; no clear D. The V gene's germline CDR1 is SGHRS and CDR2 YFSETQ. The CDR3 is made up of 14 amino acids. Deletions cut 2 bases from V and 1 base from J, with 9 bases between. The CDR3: CASSFGPENTEAFF. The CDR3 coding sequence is TGCGCCAGCAGCTTTGGTCCTGAGAACACTGAAGCTTTCTTT.

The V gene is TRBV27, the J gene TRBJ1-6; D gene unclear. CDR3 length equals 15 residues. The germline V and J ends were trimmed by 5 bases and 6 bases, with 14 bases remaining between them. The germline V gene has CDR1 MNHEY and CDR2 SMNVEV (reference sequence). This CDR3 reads CASSPTFMLNSPLHF. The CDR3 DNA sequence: TGTGCCAGCAGTCCCACCTTCATGCTTAATTCACCCCTCCACTTT.

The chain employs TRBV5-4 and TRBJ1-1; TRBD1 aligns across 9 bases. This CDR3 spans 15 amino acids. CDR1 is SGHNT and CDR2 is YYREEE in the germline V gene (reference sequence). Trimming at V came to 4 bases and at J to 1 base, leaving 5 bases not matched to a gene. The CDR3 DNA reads TGTGCCAGCAGCACACCGGGACAGGGGAACACTGAAGCTTTCTTT. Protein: CASSTPGQGNTEAFF.

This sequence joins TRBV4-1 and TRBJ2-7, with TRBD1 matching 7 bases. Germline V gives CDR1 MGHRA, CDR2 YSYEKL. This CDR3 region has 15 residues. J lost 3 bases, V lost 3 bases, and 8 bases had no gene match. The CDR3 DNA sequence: TGCGCCAGCAGCCAGGCCTTGGGACAGTTCTACGAGCAGTACTTC. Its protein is CASSQALGQFYEQYF.

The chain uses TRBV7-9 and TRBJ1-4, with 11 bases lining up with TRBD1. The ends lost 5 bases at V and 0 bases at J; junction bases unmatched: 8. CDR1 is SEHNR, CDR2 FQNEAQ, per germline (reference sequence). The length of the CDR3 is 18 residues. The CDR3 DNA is TGTGCCAGCAGCACCCGGACAGGGGGCTTTGCAACTAATGAAAAACTGTTTTTT. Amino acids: CASSTRTGGFATNEKLFF.

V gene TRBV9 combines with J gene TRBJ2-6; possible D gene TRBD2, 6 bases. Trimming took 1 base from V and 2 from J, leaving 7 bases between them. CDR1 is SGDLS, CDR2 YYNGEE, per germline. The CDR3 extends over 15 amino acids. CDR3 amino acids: CASSVRGTGANVLTF. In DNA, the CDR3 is TGTGCCAGCAGCGTACGGGGGACTGGGGCCAACGTCCTGACTTTC.

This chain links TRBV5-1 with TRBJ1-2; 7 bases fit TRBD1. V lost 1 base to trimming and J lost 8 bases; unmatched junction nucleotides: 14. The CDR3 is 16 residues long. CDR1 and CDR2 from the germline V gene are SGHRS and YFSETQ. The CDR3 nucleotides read TGCGCCAGCAGCTTGTTGGAGGGGGCGTCGCGGCGGGGCTACACCTTC. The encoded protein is CASSLLEGASRRGYTF.

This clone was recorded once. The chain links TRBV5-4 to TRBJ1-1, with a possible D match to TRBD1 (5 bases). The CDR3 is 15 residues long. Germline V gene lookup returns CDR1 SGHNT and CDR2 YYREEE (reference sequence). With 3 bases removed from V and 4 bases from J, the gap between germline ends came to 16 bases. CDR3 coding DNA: TGTGCCAGCAGCTGGAGGGCGGGGCAGGGCACTGAAGCTTTCTTT. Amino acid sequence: CASSWRAGQGTEAFF.

The CDR3 here is CASSLGLADATDTQYF. The CDR3 DNA is TGTGCCAGCAGCTTAGGGTTAGCAGACGCCACAGATACGCAGTATTTT. This chain links TRBV7-9 with TRBJ2-3; D is unclear. Trimming left V 1 base short and J 2 bases short, with 13 bases between. Germline CDR1 reads SEHNR; CDR2 reads FQNEAQ (reference sequence). This CDR3 comprises 16 residues. Filled out from reference TRBV7-9 and TRBJ2-3, the complete variable domain reads DTGVSQNPRHKITKRGQNVTFRCDPISEHNRLYWYRQTLGQGPEFLTYFQNEAQLEKSRLLSDRFSAERPKGSFSTLEIQRTEQGDSAMYLCASSLGLADATDTQYFGPGTRLTVL.